The subject of this entry is one T cell receptor (beta chain). This record comes from a study of T cell responses to AZD1222 COVID-19 vaccine. Trimming removed 5 bases at V and 7 bases at J, with 29 bases between. Germline assignment: CDR1 MNHNY and CDR2 SVGAGI (reference sequence). The CDR3 sequence is 18 residues long. Only in-frame clones appear in the TCRdb table, and some are missing; sequencing was by immunoSEQ multiplex PCR. The table records 200,000 to 250,000 clones, less than 95% of them present only once. The clonotype comes from an adult who received the MenACWY meningococcal vaccine as a control. The chain recombines TRBV6-6 with TRBJ1-2; TRBD1 is a possible D gene (6 bases). The material was peripheral blood, obtained 28 days after the second dose of the MenACWY control vaccine. The CDR3 is CASSPAPRAGQNYGGYTF. The CDR3, as DNA: TGTGCCAGCAGTCCCGCCCCAAGGGCGGGACAAAATTACGGTGGCTACACCTTC.